These 3 T cell receptor beta chains originate from one sample sequenced in a study of T cell responses to AZD1222 COVID-19 vaccine (dated by TCRdb to about 2021). The library was generated by the immunoSEQ multiplex PCR assay. As stored in TCRdb, this immuneACCESS dataset retains in-frame rearrangements with V and J assigned. A fraction of the clones does not appear; measured against another copy, unresolved V genes explain less than half of the discrepancy, and the remainder lacks a known reason. The sample profile shows 70,000 to 95,000 clones; nearly 90% of them were found once. Less than 3.5% of the sample is held by the ten biggest clonotypes. This specimen's time point label, per the study, means: baseline before first vaccination. What this sample's treatment or condition label stands for: meningococcal conjugate vaccine given as trial control. Sequencing was performed on peripheral blood, taken on day 0 of MenACWY control vaccination. The receptor set was obtained from an adult in good health.

This clone was detected only once. The genes are TRBV12-3 or TRBV12-4 and TRBJ1-1; D unclear. Trimming took 5 bases from V and 11 from J, leaving 12 bases between them. This CDR3 spans 11 amino acids. The CDR3 reads CASSLRARAFF. CDR3 sequence (DNA): TGTGCCAGCAGTCTAAGAGCACGGGCTTTCTTT.

The V call is TRBV30, the J call TRBJ2-2; 7 bases are a match to TRBD1. From germline, CDR1 is GTSNPN and CDR2 SVGIG (reference sequence). The CDR3 runs 13 residues. V gave up 8 bases and J gave up 2 bases; unmatched junction bases: 5. CDR3 nucleotide sequence: TGTGCCCGGGACAGCCATAACACCGGGGAGCTGTTTTTT. This sequence encodes CARDSHNTGELFF.

V is TRBV7-3 and J is TRBJ2-5, with D unresolved. Germline V gene lookup returns CDR1 SGHTA and CDR2 FQGTGA. V was trimmed by 0 bases and J by 5 bases, leaving 10 bases between them. The CDR3 spans 14 residues. CDR3 coding DNA: TGTGCCAGCAGCTTAACAGGGTACGGCGAGACCCAGTACTTC. Translated, it gives CASSLTGYGETQYF.